The present T cell receptor beta chain was sequenced within a study of patients and donors after allogeneic stem cell transplantation (dated by TCRdb to the early 2020s). Library preparation employed RT-PCR. For sequencing, a NextSeq 550 was employed. TCRdb ran its own pipeline on the public reads, namely fastp trimming at Q25 and MiXCR clone calling, and kept in-frame beta chains. Every distinct CDR3 protein forms one entry, paired with its most common genes and DNA. This sample comprises about 200,000 distinct CDR3 sequences, around 41% of them detected only once. The ten largest clones take up roughly 12% of the sample. Relative to germline, V is missing 8 bases and J is missing 5 bases, with 9 bases of the junction outside any gene match. Sequences MGHRA (CDR1) and YSYEKL (CDR2) are obtained from the germline V gene. There are 14 amino acids in the CDR3, from cysteine to phenylalanine inclusive. The read is trimmed to its CDR3 DNA, 42 bases read in frame from base 1.

Concerning this clonotype itself: Its antigen remains unidentified. Base-call qualities are not available, and no considerably larger clone is one nucleotide away.

The sequenced sample was blood, either unsorted or a sorted T cell fraction (not recorded which). The receptor was derived from a human donor who was either an allogeneic HSCT recipient or a stem cell or donor lymphocyte infusion donor (not recorded which). It is not recorded whose cells these are; they may come from a transplant donor. The receptor chain draws on TRBV4-1 and TRBJ2-5, with 9 bases in between that match TRBD2. The CDR3 amino acid sequence is: CASCQAGGSETQYF. The nucleotide sequence reads as follows: TGCGCCAGCTGTCAAGCGGGGGGCTCGGAGACCCAGTACTTC.